The clone carrying this T cell receptor (beta chain) was seen repeatedly, ten times or more. What it binds is not known. The data were taken from a study of response to subunit inactivated influenza vaccine. Each CDR3 protein is one row after TCRdb ran MiXCR on the RT-PCR reads. The repertoire holds roughly 570,000 distinct CDR3 sequences, with roughly 15% as singletons. CDR3 size: 16 residues. Unmatched junction bases numbered 12, after V lost 4 bases and J lost 5 bases. Germline V gene data show CDR1 as SGHKS and CDR2 as YYEKEE (reference sequence). Study-wide findings and caveats: Few new T cells, the authors suggested, are recruited by each seasonal influenza vaccination.

This sequence was found in a man aged 50 or older who received an inactivated influenza vaccine. The J gene is TRBJ1-5, the V gene TRBV5-5; 7 bases agree with TRBD1. The starting material was PBMCs from blood, obtained 11 to 12 days after vaccination. CDR3: CASSTSTGASYQPQHF. The CDR3 region has the DNA TGTGCCAGCAGCACGTCTACAGGGGCCTCCTATCAGCCCCAGCATTTT.